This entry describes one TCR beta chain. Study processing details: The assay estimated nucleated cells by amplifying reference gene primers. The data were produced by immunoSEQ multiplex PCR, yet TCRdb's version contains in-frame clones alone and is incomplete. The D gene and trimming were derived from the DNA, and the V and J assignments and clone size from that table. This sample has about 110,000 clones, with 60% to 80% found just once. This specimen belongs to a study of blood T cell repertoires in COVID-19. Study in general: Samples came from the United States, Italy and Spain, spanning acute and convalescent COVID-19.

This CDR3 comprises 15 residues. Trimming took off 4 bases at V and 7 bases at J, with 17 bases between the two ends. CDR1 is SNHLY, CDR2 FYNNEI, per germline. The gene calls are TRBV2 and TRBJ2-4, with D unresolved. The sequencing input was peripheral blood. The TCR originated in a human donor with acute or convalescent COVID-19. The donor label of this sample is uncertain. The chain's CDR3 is CASSVDRLGGNIQYF. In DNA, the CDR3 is TGTGCCAGCAGTGTGGATCGCCTAGGTGGGAACATTCAGTACTTC. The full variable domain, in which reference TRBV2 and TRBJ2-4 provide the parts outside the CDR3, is EPEVTQTPSHQVTQMGQEVILRCVPISNHLYFYWYRQILGQKVEFLVSFYNNEISEKSEIFDDQFSVERPDGSNFTLKIRSTKLEDSAMYFCASSVDRLGGNIQYFGAGTRLSVL.